What follows are 14 T cell receptor beta chains derived from one specimen sequenced in a study of graft-versus-host responses after intestinal transplantation. Which antigens these TCRs recognize remains unknown. Generated by immunoSEQ multiplex PCR, the TCRdb table keeps only in-frame clones and is missing some. The table records under 150,000 clones, 90% to 95% of them present only once. This specimen consisted of unstimulated CD8+ T cells sorted from spleen or lymph node cells, obtained before intestinal transplant. The receptors come from a human donor who received an intestinal transplant.

This clone has a handful of counts. Written as DNA, the CDR3 is TGTGCCAGCAGTTCAGGGGGCGTTGAAAAACTGTTTTTT. Its protein is CASSSGGVEKLFF. V and J are TRBV2 and TRBJ1-4; 8 bases are a match to TRBD1. Germline V gene lookup returns CDR1 SNHLY and CDR2 FYNNEI. There are 13 residues in the CDR3. With V trimmed by 5 bases and J by 7 bases, 3 bases remained unmatched.

The chain combines TRBV7-9 with TRBJ2-7; 10 nucleotides line up with TRBD1. This CDR3 spans 13 amino acids. The V gene's germline CDR1 is SEHNR and CDR2 FQNEAQ (reference sequence). V lost 6 bases and J lost 6; bases outside the gene matches: 5. The CDR3 bases are TGTGCCAGCAGTGGGGACAGGGGAACCGAGCAGTACTTC. Translating it yields CASSGDRGTEQYF.

The genes are TRBV29-1 and TRBJ1-1; 8 positions agree with TRBD1. This CDR3 region has 13 residues. Germline CDR1 is SQVTM and CDR2 is ANQGSEA. V lost 7 bases, J lost 0 bases, and 4 bases stayed unmatched. CDR3 DNA sequence: TGCAGCGCCCGGACAGGGATGAACACTGAAGCTTTCTTT. Its translation is CSARTGMNTEAFF.

The rearrangement links TRBV2 to TRBJ2-1, with D tentatively TRBD1 (6 bases). V lost 8 bases and J lost 1, with 15 bases in between. The CDR3 extends over 15 amino acids. The germline gives CDR1 SNHLY, CDR2 FYNNEI. The CDR3 sequence is CASQLDRISYNEQFF. In DNA, the CDR3 is TGTGCCAGCCAACTGGACAGAATTTCCTACAATGAGCAGTTCTTC. Complete variable domain (other parts from reference TRBV2 and TRBJ2-1): EPEVTQTPSHQVTQMGQEVILRCVPISNHLYFYWYRQILGQKVEFLVSFYNNEISEKSEIFDDQFSVERPDGSNFTLKIRSTKLEDSAMYFCASQLDRISYNEQFFGPGTRLTVL.

The chain couples TRBV19 to TRBJ1-1, with D perhaps TRBD1 (5 bases). Germline assignment: CDR1 LNHDA and CDR2 SQIVND (reference sequence). Between the trimmed V and J ends, which lost 7 bases and 0 bases, there was a span of 12 bases. CDR3 size: 14 residues. The CDR3 coding sequence is TGTGCCAGTACCGGGGGAGCCTTGAACACTGAAGCTTTCTTT. Translated, it gives CASTGGALNTEAFF.

J is TRBJ2-7 and V is TRBV27; D possibly corresponds to TRBD2 (7 bases). This CDR3 has 11 amino acids. The V and J ends lost 3 bases and 11 bases respectively, with 11 bases between them. Per germline, CDR1 MNHEY and CDR2 SMNVEV (reference sequence). For the CDR3, the DNA is TGTGCCAGCAGTTTTGGGGGGGCCGAGTACTTC. This translates into CASSFGGAEYF.

The genes are TRBV7-9 and TRBJ1-2, with D unclear. Germline V gene sequence: CDR1 SEHNR, CDR2 FQNEAQ (reference sequence). V was clipped by 1 base and J by 14 bases, with 8 bases between them. CDR3 length equals 10 residues. CDR3 nucleotides: TGTGCCAGCAGCTTAGACAGTTTAACCTTC. Residues: CASSLDSLTF.

The chain uses TRBV6-5 and TRBJ2-1; D might be TRBD1 (6 bases). V lost 5 bases, J lost 7 bases, and 12 bases lay in between. The germline gives CDR1 MNHEY, CDR2 SVGAGI. There are 13 residues in the CDR3. The CDR3 spells CASSLQGDNEQFF. CDR3 DNA: TGTGCCAGCAGTCTACAGGGAGATAATGAGCAGTTCTTC.

This chain joins TRBV27 and TRBJ2-5; 8 bases align to TRBD1. The J call may be incorrect, as the DNA end agrees better with TRBJ2-7. The CDR3 runs to 15 residues. From germline, CDR1 is MNHEY and CDR2 SMNVEV (reference sequence). The CDR3 loop is CASSARTGFTYEQYF. CDR3 bases: TGTGCCAGCAGTGCGCGGACAGGGTTTACCTACGAGCAGTACTTC.

The gene calls are TRBV6-5 and TRBJ2-7, with no clear D. The CDR3 runs to 14 residues. V shed 2 bases and J shed 2 bases, with 10 bases lying between them. Germline loops: CDR1 MNHEY, CDR2 SVGAGI. This CDR3 is CASSYGSETYEQYF. The CDR3 DNA follows: TGTGCCAGCAGTTACGGTTCGGAAACCTACGAGCAGTACTTC.

This rearrangement joins TRBV7-9 to TRBJ2-7; TRBD1 is a possible D gene (5 bases). V was cut by 5 bases and J by 3 bases, with 17 bases left in between. Germline CDR1 is SEHNR and CDR2 is FQNEAQ (reference sequence). This CDR3 contains 15 residues. The CDR3 region has the DNA TGTGCCAGCAGCCCGCAGGGTCTAGGTATCTACGAGCAGTACTTC. Protein product: CASSPQGLGIYEQYF.

The chain has TRBV5-1 and TRBJ1-1; D is unresolved. V was trimmed by 0 bases and J by 1 base, leaving 10 bases between them. This CDR3 is 15 amino acids long. Per the germline V gene, CDR1 is SGHRS and CDR2 is YFSETQ. The CDR3 DNA is TGCGCCAGCAGCTTGGGTCGGGGAGCGAACACTGAAGCTTTCTTT. Amino acids: CASSLGRGANTEAFF.

This chain links TRBV6-5 with TRBJ1-2; 8 nucleotides agree with TRBD1. The CDR3 covers 13 residues. The V and J ends lost 5 bases and 3 bases, in that order; junction bases with no gene match: 2. The V gene's germline CDR1 is MNHEY and CDR2 SVGAGI. CDR3 sequence reads: CASSPGGDYGYTF. The CDR3 coding sequence is TGTGCCAGCAGTCCAGGGGGCGACTATGGCTACACCTTC.

The gene calls are TRBV9 and TRBJ2-5; tentative D call: TRBD1 (6 bases). The CDR3 length is 14 residues. Germline CDR1 SGDLS, CDR2 YYNGEE. Trimming stripped 1 base from V and 4 bases from J, with 11 bases between. This CDR3 reads CASSVTGWRETQYF. CDR3 in DNA: TGTGCCAGCAGCGTAACAGGGTGGCGAGAGACCCAGTACTTC.